Presented here are 11 T cell receptor beta chains from one specimen sequenced in a study of vaccination effects on CD4 cells after COVID-19 (dated by TCRdb to between 2021 and 2022). In the ViraFEST assay, PBMC were stimulated with viral peptide pools, and TCR sequencing was then used to find antigen-specific CD4+ T cell clonotypes based on their expansion. After less than 13 days of culture, CD4+ T cells were isolated with the EasySep CD4+ T cell isolation kit. Antigens for these TCRs are unknown. Library prep was done by the immunoSEQ multiplex PCR assay. Imported from immuneACCESS, the table was reduced by TCRdb to in-frame sequences with V and J called. These copies leave out some clones; in studies compared against another copy, an unresolved V gene accounts for under half, and the cause of the remainder is not known. Counted in this sample were tens of thousands of clones; roughly 80% of them appeared once. The ten largest clonotypes hold 2.4% of the sample.

The sequencing here drew on CD4+ T cells from PBMCs cultured with HCoV-229E spike peptides, taken before COVID-19 vaccination. The meaning of the sample's cell subset or site label: HCoV-229E spike overlapping peptide pool stimulation. These receptors originate from a human donor who received a COVID-19 vaccine.

The chain couples TRBV6-5 to TRBJ2-3; 9 bases match TRBD2. The junction had 7 bases not matched to a gene; V was cut back by 6 bases and J by 3 bases. The CDR3 runs 15 residues. CDR1 MNHEY and CDR2 SVGAGI come from the germline V gene. The CDR3 loop reads CASRGTSFWTDTQYF. CDR3 nucleotide sequence: TGTGCCAGCAGGGGGACTAGCTTTTGGACAGATACGCAGTATTTT.

The chain has TRBV5-1 and TRBJ2-7; tentatively, D is TRBD2 (7 bases). CDR1 is SGHRS, CDR2 YFSETQ, per germline. The germline V and J ends were trimmed by 4 bases and 5 bases, with 16 bases remaining between them. This CDR3 has 14 amino acids. CDR3 sequence reads: CASSPGGGADEQYV. The CDR3, as DNA: TGCGCCAGCAGCCCCGGAGGGGGGGCGGACGAGCAGTACGTC.

The CDR3 loop is CASPSWGTTSTDTQYF. CDR3 in DNA: TGTGCCAGCCCCAGCTGGGGGACGACTAGCACAGATACGCAGTATTTT. The chain uses TRBV5-8 and TRBJ2-3; TRBD1 or TRBD2 may be the D gene (5 bases each). The CDR3 runs 16 residues. CDR1 is SGHTS and CDR2 is YDEGEE in the germline V gene. The V end was cut by 7 bases, the J end by 0 bases, with 18 bases between.

The DNA of the CDR3 is TGTGCCAGCAGTTACAGGGGACTTAGCACAGATACGCAGTATTTT. Amino acids: CASSYRGLSTDTQYF. The chain employs TRBV6-5 and TRBJ2-3, with D possibly being TRBD2 (6 bases). Looked up from germline, CDR1 is MNHEY and CDR2 is SVGAGI. V was shortened by 2 bases and J by 0 bases, with 9 bases between the two germline ends. This CDR3 has 15 residues.

This clone was picked up one time. The rearrangement joins TRBV11-3 to TRBJ2-2; no clear D gene. The CDR3 runs to 14 residues. V was shortened by 0 bases and J by 5 bases, with 7 bases between the two germline ends. Per the germline V gene, CDR1 is SGHNT and CDR2 is YENEEA. CDR3 in DNA: TGTGCCAGCAGCTTAGAAAGTTATACCGGGGAGCTGTTTTTT. This sequence encodes CASSLESYTGELFF.

The chain joins TRBV4-3 to TRBJ2-1; 8 bases are a match to TRBD1. V lost 6 bases, J lost 8 bases, and 9 bases stayed unmatched. The CDR3 runs 14 residues. Germline CDR1 reads LGHNA; CDR2 reads YSLEER. For the CDR3, the DNA is TGCGCCAGCAGACTTACAGGGGGTGTAGATGAGCAGTTCTTC. Its translation: CASRLTGGVDEQFF.

V and J are TRBV15 and TRBJ2-7; weak D call: TRBD2 (7 bases). Germline V lookup: CDR1 LNHNV, CDR2 YYDKDF (reference sequence). This CDR3 contains 16 residues. Trimming took off 3 bases at V and 7 bases at J, with 22 bases between the two ends. Here the CDR3 DNA reads TGTGCCACCAGCAGCCGAACCGGACGGGGGGCCTGGGAGCAGTACGTC. Translating gives CATSSRTGRGAWEQYV.

This clone was recorded only once. This sequence joins TRBV12-5 and TRBJ1-1; 9 nucleotides agree with TRBD1. Germline assignment: CDR1 LGHNT and CDR2 FRNRAP. The J segment lost 4 bases and the V segment lost 1 base, leaving 7 bases of the junction unmatched. CDR3 length: 16 amino acids. The CDR3 is CASGLDQGQGGTEAFF. CDR3 nucleotides: TGTGCTAGTGGTTTGGACCAGGGACAGGGCGGCACTGAAGCTTTCTTT.

This chain joins TRBV5-1 and TRBJ1-2; TRBD1 aligns across 7 bases. V gave up 0 bases and J gave up 5 bases; unmatched junction bases: 4. This CDR3 contains 14 residues. CDR1 SGHRS and CDR2 YFSETQ come from the germline V gene. The CDR3 bases are TGCGCCAGCAGCTTGGACAGGGGTGATTATGGCTACACCTTC. Translation gives CASSLDRGDYGYTF.

This chain joins TRBV14 and TRBJ2-1; TRBD2 matches 10 bases. From germline, CDR1 is SGHDN and CDR2 FVKESK. The trim removed 4 bases at V and 3 bases at J, leaving 6 bases unmatched. The CDR3 spans 16 residues. CDR3 coding DNA: TGTGCCAGCAGCCGAATAGCGGGGGGCAGCTACAATGAGCAGTTCTTC. Translating it yields CASSRIAGGSYNEQFF.

This clone has just a few counts. V gene TRBV27 combines with J gene TRBJ1-2; 8 nucleotides match TRBD1. This CDR3 spans 16 amino acids. The germline CDR1 and CDR2 sequences are MNHEY and SMNVEV (reference sequence). J was trimmed by 0 bases and V by 6 bases; bases with no gene match: 9. The CDR3 DNA follows: TGTGCCAGCAGCCCGACAGGGGCCAAGGCTAACTATGGCTACACCTTC. Translating gives CASSPTGAKANYGYTF.